These 21 T cell receptor beta chains were all obtained from the same sample, sequenced in a study of T cells after yellow fever vaccination. TCRdb reprocessed the 5' RACE reads with MiXCR, giving one entry per CDR3 protein. This sample carries 450,000 to 600,000 distinct CDR3 sequences, about a sixth of them seen once, and the ten largest clones take roughly 17%. This sample comprised PBMCs, obtained 5 days after the first yellow fever vaccination. These receptors came from a man between 18 and 29 years old who received the YFV17D yellow fever vaccine.

At least ten counts were recorded for this clonotype. V and J are TRBV7-8 and TRBJ2-2, with a weak D call TRBD2 (6 bases). The germline V gene has CDR1 SGHVS and CDR2 FQNEAQ. V gave up 1 base and J gave up 3 bases, with 6 bases separating them. CDR3 length: 14 residues. The CDR3 spells CASSLGGDTGELFF. CDR3 sequence (DNA): TGTGCCAGCAGCTTAGGGGGGGACACCGGGGAGCTGTTTTTT. The full variable domain, its missing parts supplied by reference TRBV7-8 and TRBJ2-2, is GAGVSQSPRYKVAKRGQDVALRCDPISGHVSLFWYQQALGQGPEFLTYFQNEAQLDKSGLPSDRFFAERPEGSVSTLKIQRTQQEDSAVYLCASSLGGDTGELFFGEGSRLTVL.

In this sample, this clonotype turned up many times. The CDR3 DNA follows: TGTGCCAGCAGTTCAAACGTCGGTGATGAGCAGTTCTTC. Translated, it gives CASSSNVGDEQFF. The genes are TRBV12-3 or TRBV12-4 and TRBJ2-1; no firm D call. Trimming left V 4 bases short and J 8 bases short, with 12 bases between. The CDR3 loop spans 13 amino acids.

The gene calls are TRBV4-1 and TRBJ2-5, with 8 positions matching TRBD2. This CDR3 spans 15 amino acids. J gave up 6 bases and V 4 bases, and 10 bases lay outside the gene matches. The V gene's germline CDR1 is MGHRA and CDR2 YSYEKL. The CDR3 DNA is TGCGCCAGCAGCCTGTTAGCGGGACCCCGTCAGACCCAGTACTTC. Translation: CASSLLAGPRQTQYF.

This chain uses TRBV2 with TRBJ1-3, with a weak D call TRBD1 (5 bases). The CDR3 totals 14 residues. Germline-derived CDR1 and CDR2 are SNHLY and FYNNEI. V lost 11 bases to trimming and J lost 3 bases, with 17 bases between them. The CDR3 bases are TGTGCCTCCCATCTGACAGATGATGGAAACACCATATATTTT. It specifies CASHLTDDGNTIYF.

This clonotype came up a few times. The V and J genes are TRBV5-1 and TRBJ1-1; the D gene is possibly TRBD1 (6 bases). The CDR3 extends over 13 amino acids. Trimming took 5 bases from V and 1 from J, leaving 9 bases between them. The germline CDR1 and CDR2 sequences are SGHRS and YFSETQ. The CDR3 loop reads CASRPGQNTEAFF. The CDR3 coding sequence is TGCGCCAGCAGGCCGGGACAGAACACTGAAGCTTTCTTT.

The chain has TRBV4-2 and TRBJ2-1, with 7 bases identical to TRBD2. The V gene's germline CDR1 is LGHNA and CDR2 YNFKEQ. The CDR3 is made up of 15 amino acids. V dropped 1 base and J dropped 12; count of bases not matched to a gene: 12. The DNA of the CDR3 is TGTGCCAGCAGCCAAGCAGAGGGGCCCGGCGGGGGGCAGTTCTTC. Amino acids: CASSQAEGPGGGQFF.

This clonotype was detected ten times or more. The rearrangement uses TRBV4-3 and TRBJ2-1, with TRBD2 matching over 13 bases. Trimming removed 2 bases from V and 7 bases from J; junction bases left unmatched: 5. In germline, CDR1 is LGHNA, CDR2 YSLEER. The CDR3 sequence is 16 residues long. CDR3 residues: CASSQSGTSGANEQFF. The CDR3 DNA is TGCGCCAGCAGCCAATCCGGGACTAGCGGGGCGAATGAGCAGTTCTTC.

In its sample, this clonotype was seen once. J is TRBJ2-3 and V is TRBV12-3 or TRBV12-4; 8 nucleotides align to TRBD2. The V and J ends lost 0 bases and 4 bases, in that order; junction bases with no gene match: 6. The CDR3 is 16 amino acids. CDR3 region: CASSLAERGQADTQYF. In DNA, the CDR3 is TGTGCCAGCAGTTTAGCGGAGCGGGGGCAAGCAGATACGCAGTATTTT.

V and J are TRBV7-3 and TRBJ2-5, with D perhaps matching TRBD1 (6 bases). This CDR3 comprises 13 residues. The ends were cut back, 5 bases at V and 5 bases at J, with 12 bases in the middle. Germline V gene data show CDR1 as SGHTA and CDR2 as FQGTGA. The CDR3 is CASSQEGVETQYF. The CDR3 nucleotides read TGTGCCAGCAGCCAAGAGGGGGTGGAGACCCAGTACTTC.

This clonotype was seen repeatedly, ten times or more. The rearrangement links TRBV4-1 to TRBJ2-4; possible D gene TRBD1, 5 bases. The V gene's germline CDR1 is MGHRA and CDR2 YSYEKL. V lost 4 bases and J lost 8, with 15 bases in between. This CDR3 spans 14 amino acids. CDR3 nucleotide sequence: TGCGCCAGCAGCCCACCTGGGGCCGCTGACATTCAGTACTTC. It translates to CASSPPGAADIQYF.

This clonotype was picked up a small number of times. CDR3 nucleotides: TGCAGTGCTAGAGATCCTGGCAGGCGCGATCAGCCCCAGCATTTT. This sequence encodes CSARDPGRRDQPQHF. This chain uses TRBV20-1 with TRBJ1-5; D is ambiguous. Germline V gene data show CDR1 as DFQATT and CDR2 as SNEGSKA (reference sequence). V was clipped by 0 bases and J by 5 bases, with 14 bases between them. The CDR3 totals 15 residues.

The sample holds one count of this clonotype. This rearrangement joins TRBV2 to TRBJ2-2; D assignment may be TRBD1 or TRBD2 (6 bases each). Germline CDR1 SNHLY, CDR2 FYNNEI. V was cut by 6 bases and J by 3 bases, with 17 bases left in between. The CDR3 has 16 amino acids. The CDR3 DNA follows: TGTGCCAGCAGCGCGCTTGGGGGGCTTTACACCGGGGAGCTGTTTTTT. Its translation: CASSALGGLYTGELFF.

The chain's CDR3 is CASSLAAGMALYEQYF. The DNA for the CDR3 is TGCGCCAGCAGCTTGGCCGCGGGGATGGCCCTCTACGAGCAGTACTTC. This chain links TRBV5-1 with TRBJ2-7; D is possibly TRBD2 (6 bases). Germline lookup yields CDR1 SGHRS and CDR2 YFSETQ. The CDR3 runs 16 residues. V dropped 0 bases and J dropped 3 bases, with 16 bases sitting between them.

This clonotype has more than one count but fewer than ten. The V and J genes are TRBV4-3 and TRBJ2-3, with a tentative D call TRBD2 (5 bases). CDR1 LGHNA and CDR2 YSLEER come from the germline V gene. The CDR3 is 17 amino acids. Trimming stripped 4 bases from V and 2 bases from J, with 19 bases between. The CDR3, as DNA: TGCGCCAGCAGCCCCGGGGTGCGAGGGTGGGACACAGATACGCAGTATTTT. Protein: CASSPGVRGWDTDTQYF.

The chain has TRBV2 and TRBJ2-7; D is possibly TRBD1 (5 bases). Germline V gene sequence: CDR1 SNHLY, CDR2 FYNNEI. With 6 bases removed from V and 0 bases from J, the gap between germline ends came to 12 bases. This CDR3 has 14 residues. The DNA for the CDR3 is TGTGCCAGCAGGCCAGGACACAGCTCCTACGAGCAGTACGTC. Translation gives CASRPGHSSYEQYV.

This clonotype was counted a few times. The chain combines TRBV12-3 or TRBV12-4 with TRBJ2-1, with a possible D match to TRBD2 (5 bases). V was pared by 6 bases and J by 7 bases, with 34 bases between. The CDR3 covers 20 residues. The CDR3 region is CASSKIVRGLVLKSENEQFF. Written as DNA, the CDR3 is TGTGCCAGCAGCAAGATAGTCAGAGGGTTAGTCCTGAAGTCCGAGAATGAGCAGTTCTTC.

This clonotype was counted only a few times. This chain uses TRBV6-2 or TRBV6-3 with TRBJ1-1, with D hard to call. V was clipped by 5 bases and J by 1 base, with 11 bases between them. The CDR3 covers 14 residues. Germline V gene sequence: CDR1 MNHEY, CDR2 SVGEGT. CDR3 coding DNA: TGTGCCAGCAGTGTAGTTGGGCCGAACACTGAAGCTTTCTTT. Its protein product is CASSVVGPNTEAFF.

The genes are TRBV6-5 and TRBJ2-3, with TRBD2 matching 8 bases. This CDR3 has 16 residues. The V segment lost 2 bases and the J segment 2 bases; nucleotides outside the gene matches: 6. The germline CDR1 and CDR2 sequences are MNHEY and SVGAGI. This chain's CDR3 is CASSYRAGDITDTQYF. In DNA form, the CDR3 reads TGTGCCAGCAGTTACAGAGCGGGGGATATCACAGATACGCAGTATTTT.

This clonotype was picked up a small number of times. The rearrangement uses TRBV19 and TRBJ2-2, with D perhaps matching TRBD1 (6 bases). This CDR3 has 19 residues. Trimming cost V 6 bases and J 0 bases, with 23 bases left between them. CDR1 LNHDA and CDR2 SQIVND come from the germline V gene (reference sequence). The CDR3 here is CASSLTFPADRTNTGELFF. DNA for the CDR3: TGTGCCAGTAGCTTAACCTTCCCAGCTGACAGGACGAACACCGGGGAGCTGTTTTTT.

This chain's CDR3 is CASSLEAHSSNQPQHF. The CDR3 DNA reads TGTGCCAGCAGTTTAGAGGCACATAGTAGCAATCAGCCCCAGCATTTT. The rearrangement joins TRBV27 to TRBJ1-5; D is undetermined. This CDR3 is 16 amino acids long. The V gene lost 2 bases and the J gene lost 0 bases, with 11 bases spanning the gap. Germline values: CDR1 MNHEY, CDR2 SMNVEV (reference sequence).

The rearrangement joins TRBV4-2 to TRBJ2-3; D is unresolved. Germline V gene data show CDR1 as LGHNA and CDR2 as YNFKEQ. Trimming took off 8 bases at V and 7 bases at J, with 10 bases between the two ends. CDR3 length: 11 residues. The CDR3 reads CASARPNTQYF. CDR3 nucleotides: TGTGCCAGCGCCCGACCTAATACGCAGTATTTT.